Listed below are T cell receptor beta chains from one sample, sequenced in a study of T cell repertoires and HLA-DP antigens. This table comes from immunoSEQ multiplex PCR, and its TCRdb copy is limited to in-frame clones, with some not included. The sample comprises around 110,000 clones, nearly 95% of which are singletons, and 0.25% to 0.3% rests with the top ten. Antigen specificity for these receptors is unknown. The sequencing sample was made of CD4+ T cells from PBMCs. These receptors all come from a woman under 30 in good health and CMV-seronegative. The CDR3 runs from the conserved cysteine through the conserved F or W. The D gene is left open where the match is weak. Clone size is stated in some rows and not others, as once, few, many or a class when expanded.

V gene	D gene	J gene	clone size	CDR3 DNA	CDR3 protein
TRBV7-8	NA	TRBJ1-1	NA	TGTGCCAGCACGGGGGGGCGACGGGACACTGAAGCTTTCTTT	CASTGGRRDTEAFF
TRBV4-3	TRBD1	TRBJ2-2	NA	TGCGCCAGCAGCCAAGAAGGGGGCGTCGGGGGGGAGCTGTTTTTT	CASSQEGGVGGELFF
TRBV14	NA	TRBJ1-2	NA	TGTGCCAGCAGCCATGCCCCCTTTGCAGGAGAGGGCTATGGCTACACCTTC	CASSHAPFAGEGYGYTF
TRBV7-2	TRBD1	TRBJ1-5	NA	TGTGCCAGCAGCTTGGTGACAGGGGGTAATCAGCCCCAGCATTTT	CASSLVTGGNQPQHF
TRBV5-1	NA	TRBJ2-7	NA	TGCGCCAGCAGCCTAATACCGGGAATCCGAGACGAGCAGTACTTC	CASSLIPGIRDEQYF
TRBV10-3	NA	TRBJ2-7	NA	TGTGCCATCAGTGAGGGCGTTCCTCCCTACGAGCAGTACTTC	CAISEGVPPYEQYF
TRBV19	NA	TRBJ2-3	NA	TGTGCCAGTAGAGGGAGCACAGATACGCAGTATTTT	CASRGSTDTQYF
TRBV10-1	TRBD1	TRBJ2-5	once	TGCGCCAGCAGTGATGGGACAGGCCTAACCCAGTACTTC	CASSDGTGLTQYF
TRBV18	NA	TRBJ2-1	NA	TGTGCCAGCTCACCGGGGGCAGGGAGCGGGAATGAGCAGTTCTTC	CASSPGAGSGNEQFF
TRBV30	NA	TRBJ1-1	NA	TGTGCCTGGAGTGTACTTGGTATCAGACCCAGTGAAGCTTTCTTT	CAWSVLGIRPSEAFF
TRBV11-2	NA	TRBJ2-1	NA	TGTGCCAGCAGCTTAGAGGTGAGGCAGGCTTCCTACAATGAGCAGTTCTTC	CASSLEVRQASYNEQFF
TRBV14	TRBD2	TRBJ2-3	NA	TGTGCCAGCAGCCCGCGACAGCGGGAGGGAAGCACAGATACGCAGTATTTT	CASSPRQREGSTDTQYF
TRBV6-5	NA	TRBJ1-4	NA	TGTGCCAGCAGTTACTCGGGGGAGAAACTGTTTTTT	CASSYSGEKLFF
TRBV11-2	NA	TRBJ2-7	NA	TGTGCCAGCAGCTCCGGACCGGCCCAAGGGGAGCAGTACTTC	CASSSGPAQGEQYF
TRBV7-9	TRBD1	TRBJ2-1	NA	TGTGCCAGCAGCAGGGCGGGACAGGTCTACAATGAGCAGTTCTTC	CASSRAGQVYNEQFF
TRBV9	NA	TRBJ1-4	once	TGTGCCAGCAGCGTAGGGGAAGGGGTACCTAATGAAAAACTGTTTTTT	CASSVGEGVPNEKLFF
TRBV18	TRBD1	TRBJ2-4	NA	TGTGCCAGCTCATCCGGGACAGGGGGTATCGCCAAAAACATTCAGTACTTC	CASSSGTGGIAKNIQYF
TRBV5-1	NA	TRBJ2-4	NA	TGCGCCAGCAGCTTCGACCGTAGCATTCAGTACTTC	CASSFDRSIQYF
TRBV14	NA	TRBJ1-2	NA	TGTGCCAGCAGCCAAGACTGGGGCTATGGCTACACCTTC	CASSQDWGYGYTF
TRBV9	TRBD1	TRBJ2-1	NA	TGTGCCAGCAGCGTAGTGGGCCAGGGGGTCAATGAGCAGTTCTTC	CASSVVGQGVNEQFF
TRBV5-1	NA	TRBJ1-4	NA	TGCGCCAGCAGCTTGGGCTTCCAGGGACGAGAAAAACTGTTTTTT	CASSLGFQGREKLFF
TRBV18	NA	TRBJ1-5	NA	TGTGCCAGCTCACCGGGAAAGGCCACTCAGCCCCAGCATTTT	CASSPGKATQPQHF
TRBV11-2	NA	TRBJ1-2	NA	TGTGCCAGCAGCCCTATCATCGACAGGCGACTCAACCATGGCTACACCTTC	CASSPIIDRRLNHGYTF